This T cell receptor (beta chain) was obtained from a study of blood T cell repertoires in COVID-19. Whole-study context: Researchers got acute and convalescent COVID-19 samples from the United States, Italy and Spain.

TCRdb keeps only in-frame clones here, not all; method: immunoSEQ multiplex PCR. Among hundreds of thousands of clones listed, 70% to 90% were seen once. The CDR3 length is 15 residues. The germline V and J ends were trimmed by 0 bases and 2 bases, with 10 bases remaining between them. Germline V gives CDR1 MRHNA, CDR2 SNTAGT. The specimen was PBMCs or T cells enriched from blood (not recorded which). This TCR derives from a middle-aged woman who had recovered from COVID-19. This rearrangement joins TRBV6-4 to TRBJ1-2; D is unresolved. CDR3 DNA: TGTGCCAGCAGTGACTCGCCAACGGGGAACTATGGCTACACCTTC. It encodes CASSDSPTGNYGYTF.